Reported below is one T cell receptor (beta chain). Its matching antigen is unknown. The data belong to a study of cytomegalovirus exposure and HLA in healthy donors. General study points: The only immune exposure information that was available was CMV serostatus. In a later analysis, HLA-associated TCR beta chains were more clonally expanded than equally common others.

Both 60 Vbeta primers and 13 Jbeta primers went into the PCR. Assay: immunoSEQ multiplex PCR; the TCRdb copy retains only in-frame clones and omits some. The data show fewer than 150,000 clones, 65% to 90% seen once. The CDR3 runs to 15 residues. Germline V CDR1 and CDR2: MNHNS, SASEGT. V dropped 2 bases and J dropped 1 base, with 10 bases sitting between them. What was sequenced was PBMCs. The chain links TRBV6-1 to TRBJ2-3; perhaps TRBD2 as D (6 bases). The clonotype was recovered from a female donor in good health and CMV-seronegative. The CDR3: CASSESGVGTDTQYF. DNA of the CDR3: TGTGCCAGCAGTGAATCGGGAGTAGGCACAGATACGCAGTATTTT.